The rows below give T cell receptor beta chains drawn from one sample of a study of shared clonotypes between healthy human individuals. Sequencing was performed with immunoSEQ multiplex PCR; in TCRdb, only in-frame clones are kept and a portion is missing. The sample consists of approximately 2.3 million clones, about 92% of them appearing once. The source material was naive CD4+ T cells from PBMCs. The receptors stem from a man aged 18 to 29 in good health. Some clones in this sample may be carry-over from other donors' samples. CDR3s leave out the opening cysteine and the closing phenylalanine or tryptophan. D genes are given only for firm matches.

v_gene,d_gene,CDR3aa
TRBV10-3,-,AIKGSRSTDTQY
TRBV27,TRBD2,ASRRGRLAETQY
TRBV5-1,TRBD1,ASSPPQGAGTDTQY
TRBV5-1,TRBD1,ASSPQGGNTEAF
TRBV9,-,ASSVDGGPLETQY
TRBV30,-,AWSVRGTKNIQY
TRBV28,TRBD2,ASRRTSGRKEF
TRBV19,TRBD2,ASSKITGTSGDNEQF
TRBV4-1,-,ASSQDARANTEAF
TRBV9,-,ASSTRTHTEAF
TRBV7-3,TRBD1,ASSLGTGGGNEQF
TRBV21-1,-,ASSKVWTGNQPQH
TRBV7-2,TRBD1,ASSRGQTNTEAF
TRBV28,-,ASTRGRGSVDEQF
TRBV9,-,ASGGISTDTQY
TRBV5-4,-,ASSPAGFDYGYT
TRBV7-3,TRBD1,ASSPGTGVLSYNEQF
TRBV11-2,-,ASSARPRETQY
TRBV28,TRBD1,ASSFPGQGFLGYT
TRBV6-1,TRBD1,ASSEQGADEQF
TRBV7-2,TRBD1,ASSLVGTGGTGELF
TRBV30,-,ASRQSSYEQY
TRBV4-1,TRBD1,ASSLEGQAGTEQY
TRBV27,TRBD2,ASSLGVAGEGGAQY
TRBV4-1,TRBD1,ASSRSGGWGIEKLF
TRBV7-7,-,ASSQNSVRGNTGELF
TRBV5-1,TRBD1,ASSRGTGAAEAF
TRBV7-9,TRBD2,ASSPGTSGEHNEQF
TRBV7-3,-,ASSLRDANTEAF
TRBV6-5,TRBD1,ASGRGQGKSEQY
TRBV2,-,ASSEEGRGTQY
TRBV28,-,ASRLPGLSDTEAF
TRBV4-3,-,ASSQAFEPLNTEAF
TRBV28,-,ASSFGGSGANVLT
TRBV18,-,ASSPLGAQETQY
TRBV29-1,TRBD2,SVASPGLAGGSSYEQY
TRBV6-5,-,ASSLGVRNTEAF
TRBV11-3,-,ASSFRGRVTDTQY
TRBV7-9,-,ASSPQDREKLF
TRBV10-3,TRBD2,ATGKTSPGGEQY
TRBV5-4,TRBD1,ASSFPTGQGILGQF
TRBV15,-,ATSRDRKRTYEQY
TRBV7-3,-,ASSLQGNYGYT
TRBV2,-,ASTFTGKITIY
TRBV27,-,ASSFRTTSYNEQF
TRBV7-3,-,ASSLDGPQF
TRBV10-3,TRBD1,ATSTDRGLFGELF
TRBV5-4,TRBD2,ASSPRTSLDTQY
TRBV30,TRBD1,AWSSTGLWNSPLH
TRBV20-1,-,SASSRETQY
TRBV5-6,-,ASSATGTNVVPEAF
TRBV10-3,-,AISGSPTYNEQF
TRBV7-2,-,ASSLQGTSNQPQH
TRBV5-6,-,ASSIRRIDTQY
TRBV28,-,ASTPGTYNQPQH